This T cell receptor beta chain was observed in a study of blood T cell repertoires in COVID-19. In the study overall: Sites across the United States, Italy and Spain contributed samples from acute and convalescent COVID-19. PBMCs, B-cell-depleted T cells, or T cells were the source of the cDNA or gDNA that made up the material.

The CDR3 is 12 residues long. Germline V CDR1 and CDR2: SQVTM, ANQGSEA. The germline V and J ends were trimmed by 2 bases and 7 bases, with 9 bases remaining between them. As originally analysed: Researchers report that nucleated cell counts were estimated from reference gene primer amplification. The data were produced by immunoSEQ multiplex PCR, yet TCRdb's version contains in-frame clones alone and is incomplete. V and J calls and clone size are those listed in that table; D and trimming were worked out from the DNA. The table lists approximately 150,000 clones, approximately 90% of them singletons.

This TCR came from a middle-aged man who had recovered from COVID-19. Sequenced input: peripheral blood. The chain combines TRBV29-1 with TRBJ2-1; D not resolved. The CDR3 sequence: CSVEKNLNEQFF. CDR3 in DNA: TGCAGCGTTGAAAAGAATCTAAATGAGCAGTTCTTC.